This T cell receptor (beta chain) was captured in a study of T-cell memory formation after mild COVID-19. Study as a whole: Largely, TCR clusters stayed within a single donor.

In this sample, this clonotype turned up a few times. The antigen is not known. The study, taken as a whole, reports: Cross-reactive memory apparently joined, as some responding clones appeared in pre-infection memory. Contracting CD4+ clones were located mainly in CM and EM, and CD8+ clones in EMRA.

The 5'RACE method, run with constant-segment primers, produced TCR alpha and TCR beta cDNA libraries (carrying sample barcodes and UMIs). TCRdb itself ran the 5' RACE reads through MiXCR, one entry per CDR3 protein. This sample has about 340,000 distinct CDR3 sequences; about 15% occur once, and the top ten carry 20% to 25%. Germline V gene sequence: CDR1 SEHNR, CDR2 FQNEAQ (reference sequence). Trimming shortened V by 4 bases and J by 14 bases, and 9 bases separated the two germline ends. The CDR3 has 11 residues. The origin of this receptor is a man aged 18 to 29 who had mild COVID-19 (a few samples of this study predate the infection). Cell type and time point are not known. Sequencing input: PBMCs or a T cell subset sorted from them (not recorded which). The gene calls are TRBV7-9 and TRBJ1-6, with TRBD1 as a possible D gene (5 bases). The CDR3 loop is CASSWGSALHF. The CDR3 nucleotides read TGTGCCAGCAGCTGGGGGTCAGCCCTCCACTTT.